A single sample gave rise to the 25 T cell receptor beta chains below, sequenced in a study of blood T cell repertoires in COVID-19. Method: immunoSEQ multiplex PCR; TCRdb's copy keeps in-frame clones and lacks some. The sample carries 50,000 to 70,000 clones, about 80% recorded once. The sample comprised peripheral blood. These receptors originate from a man at least 80 years old with COVID-19, enrolled during active disease.

The rearrangement joins TRBV9 to TRBJ1-3; the match to TRBD1 covers 7 bases. The CDR3 runs 15 residues. V shed 2 bases, J shed 4 bases, and the junction held 6 bases outside the gene matches. Germline CDR1 reads SGDLS; CDR2 reads YYNGEE. CDR3 in amino acids: CASSVEGAWGNTIYF. DNA for the CDR3: TGTGCCAGCAGCGTGGAGGGGGCATGGGGAAACACCATATATTTT.

This chain connects TRBV19 to TRBJ2-1; 16 nucleotides agree with TRBD2. The CDR3 consists of 19 residues. The J segment lost 9 bases and the V segment lost 5 bases, leaving 16 bases of the junction unmatched. Per the germline V gene, CDR1 is LNHDA and CDR2 is SQIVND (reference sequence). Here the CDR3 DNA reads TGTGCCAGTAGTCCAGAGGGACTAGCGGGGGGGGTTGGGCCCAGTGAGCAGTTCTTC. As protein: CASSPEGLAGGVGPSEQFF.

The V and J genes are TRBV30 and TRBJ2-3; D gene unclear. The length of the CDR3 is 13 residues. The germline V gene encodes CDR1 GTSNPN and CDR2 SVGIG (reference sequence). With 0 bases removed from V and 0 bases from J, the gap between germline ends came to 4 bases. For the CDR3, the DNA is TGTGCCTGGAGTGTAGCTAGCACAGATACGCAGTATTTT. As protein: CAWSVASTDTQYF.

The chain uses TRBV10-1 and TRBJ1-4; 8 nucleotides agree with TRBD1. After removal of 6 bases from V and 5 bases from J, the junction contained 14 bases not matched to a gene. The CDR3 length is 17 residues. Germline lookup yields CDR1 WNHNN and CDR2 SYGVQD (reference sequence). DNA of the CDR3: TGCGCCAGCAGAGGCCCCCGACAGGGGTTCGCAAATGAAAAACTGTTTTTT. Protein sequence: CASRGPRQGFANEKLFF.

The J gene is TRBJ2-3, the V gene TRBV6-1; the D gene is possibly TRBD2 (5 bases). V lost 3 bases to trimming and J lost 4 bases, with 14 bases between them. CDR1 is MNHNS, CDR2 SASEGT, per germline. The CDR3 covers 15 residues. The CDR3 DNA reads TGTGCCAGCAGTGATTGGACGGGAACAGCAGATACGCAGTATTTT. Amino acids: CASSDWTGTADTQYF.

Concerning this clone: In the same sample, other DNA sequences code for this CDR3. This sequence joins TRBV28 and TRBJ1-1; D possibly corresponds to TRBD1 (6 bases). V was pared by 5 bases and J by 1 base, with 14 bases between. The CDR3 runs 15 residues. Germline V gene data show CDR1 as MDHEN and CDR2 as SYDVKM. The CDR3 protein is CASSPRGGGNTEAFF. CDR3 coding DNA: TGTGCCAGCAGTCCTCGGGGAGGGGGGAACACTGAAGCTTTCTTT.

This chain connects TRBV30 to TRBJ1-6; D ambiguous. The CDR3 sequence is 15 residues long. V lost 0 bases and J lost 10, with 16 bases in between. Germline V gives CDR1 GTSNPN, CDR2 SVGIG (reference sequence). The CDR3 reads CAWSVRLVRGSPLHF. CDR3 DNA sequence: TGTGCCTGGAGTGTACGATTGGTTAGAGGGTCACCCCTCCACTTT. Drawing the rest from reference TRBV30 and TRBJ1-6, the complete variable domain is SQTIHQWPATLVQPVGSPLSLECTVEGTSNPNLYWYRQAAGRGLQLLFYSVGIGQISSEVPQNLSASRPQDRQFILSSKKLLLSDSGFYLCAWSVRLVRGSPLHFGNGTRLTVT.

A single count supports this clone. The chain links TRBV7-2 to TRBJ2-6; 11 bases align to TRBD1. V lost 2 bases, J lost 12 bases, and 9 bases stayed unmatched. There are 16 residues in the CDR3. CDR1 is SGHTA, CDR2 FQGNSA, per germline. CDR3 protein: CASSLFGTGGPPVLTF. The CDR3 DNA reads TGTGCCAGCAGCTTATTCGGGACAGGGGGTCCCCCCGTCCTGACTTTC.

The chain recombines TRBV28 with TRBJ1-6; TRBD1 agrees at 7 bases. Germline-derived CDR1 and CDR2 are MDHEN and SYDVKM. V was clipped by 3 bases and J by 6 bases; unmatched bases: 2. This CDR3 contains 14 residues. CDR3 region: CASSFTGANSPLHF. The DNA of the CDR3 is TGTGCCAGCAGTTTCACAGGGGCTAATTCACCCCTCCACTTT.

The chain joins TRBV5-1 to TRBJ1-1; 7 nucleotides agree with TRBD1. V gave up 0 bases and J gave up 3 bases; unmatched junction bases: 2. Germline assignment: CDR1 SGHRS and CDR2 YFSETQ. This CDR3 spans 14 amino acids. CDR3 loop: CASSLGDSYTEAFF. The CDR3 nucleotides are TGCGCCAGCAGCTTGGGGGACAGCTACACTGAAGCTTTCTTT.

This clone was detected a few times. V is TRBV24-1 and J is TRBJ2-5; 7 bases are a match to TRBD2. The germline CDR1 and CDR2 sequences are KGHDR and SFDVKD. The V and J ends lost 4 bases and 5 bases, in that order; junction bases with no gene match: 9. There are 15 residues in the CDR3. CDR3 residues: CATSEAGPLVETQYF. CDR3 nucleotides: TGTGCCACCAGTGAAGCGGGGCCCCTTGTCGAGACCCAGTACTTC.

This chain connects TRBV10-2 to TRBJ1-4; TRBD1 is a possible D gene (6 bases). This CDR3 region has 15 residues. V was trimmed by 4 bases and J by 4 bases, leaving 13 bases between them. Per the germline V gene, CDR1 is WSHSY and CDR2 is SAAADI. CDR3 coding DNA: TGCGCCAGCAGTGGAGCCGGACAGCTTAATGAAAAACTGTTTTTT. It translates to CASSGAGQLNEKLFF.

This clone showed up just once. The genes are TRBV5-1 and TRBJ1-2, with 9 bases identical to TRBD1. With 1 base clipped from V and 6 bases from J, the junction kept 7 bases outside the gene matches. Germline-derived CDR1 and CDR2 are SGHRS and YFSETQ. The CDR3 totals 15 residues. CDR3 protein: CASSLTGQGRNGYTF. CDR3 nucleotide sequence: TGCGCCAGCAGCTTGACGGGACAGGGTCGTAATGGCTACACCTTC. The full variable domain, completed using reference TRBV5-1 and TRBJ1-2, is KAGVTQTPRYLIKTRGQQVTLSCSPISGHRSVSWYQQTPGQGLQFLFEYFSETQRNKGNFPGRFSGRQFSNSRSEMNVSTLELGDSALYLCASSLTGQGRNGYTFGSGTRLTVV.

This rearrangement joins TRBV6-4 to TRBJ2-7; D may be TRBD1 (6 bases). Germline assignment: CDR1 MRHNA and CDR2 SNTAGT. Trimming removed 8 bases at V and 4 bases at J, with 18 bases between. The CDR3 consists of 14 residues. In nucleotides, the CDR3 is TGTGCCAGCTCCCGGGACACCATAGGGTACGAGCAGTACTTC. Encoded protein: CASSRDTIGYEQYF.

The chain combines TRBV11-3 with TRBJ2-1; 10 positions match TRBD2. Per the germline V gene, CDR1 is SGHNT and CDR2 is YENEEA. The CDR3 is made up of 15 amino acids. Trimming cost V 5 bases and J 8 bases; bases outside gene matches: 9. For the CDR3, the DNA is TGTGCCAGCAGCCTAGGACTAGCGGCTGGCGATGAGCAGTTCTTC. This gives the protein CASSLGLAAGDEQFF.

The rearrangement links TRBV7-2 to TRBJ1-5; D is undetermined. Germline-derived CDR1 and CDR2 are SGHTA and FQGNSA. Trimming removed 3 bases at V and 0 bases at J, with 9 bases between. This CDR3 comprises 15 residues. The CDR3 DNA reads as TGTGCCAGCAGCTTTTTACAGAATAGCAATCAGCCCCAGCATTTT. Amino acids: CASSFLQNSNQPQHF.

This chain joins TRBV7-9 and TRBJ1-1, with a tentative D call TRBD1 (5 bases). CDR1 and CDR2 (germline): SEHNR, FQNEAQ (reference sequence). This CDR3 spans 14 amino acids. Trimming took off 0 bases at V and 7 bases at J, with 12 bases between the two ends. CDR3 residues: CASSLAEGTGEAFF. The CDR3 nucleotides read TGTGCCAGCAGCTTAGCGGAGGGGACGGGTGAAGCTTTCTTT.

The genes are TRBV2 and TRBJ1-1; TRBD1 matches at 9 bases. V was pared by 8 bases and J by 3 bases, with 16 bases of the junction left unmatched. The CDR3 totals 17 residues. Germline assignment: CDR1 SNHLY and CDR2 FYNNEI. CDR3 loop: CASWGGTGYLGDTEAFF. CDR3 DNA sequence: TGTGCCAGCTGGGGGGGGACAGGGTATTTAGGGGACACTGAAGCTTTCTTT.

The chain recombines TRBV2 with TRBJ2-2; unclear D gene. CDR1 SNHLY and CDR2 FYNNEI come from the germline V gene. V shed 1 base and J shed 0 bases, with 9 bases lying between them. This CDR3 is 16 amino acids long. The CDR3 sequence is CASSEVVTANTGELFF. CDR3 sequence (DNA): TGTGCCAGCAGTGAAGTCGTGACTGCGAACACCGGGGAGCTGTTTTTT.

The rearrangement uses TRBV7-9 and TRBJ2-7; 8 nucleotides align to TRBD2. The CDR3 has 12 amino acids. Germline values: CDR1 SEHNR, CDR2 FQNEAQ (reference sequence). V shed 1 base and J 11 bases; nucleotides not matched to a gene: 4. The chain's CDR3 is CASSLDGTSKYV. Written as DNA, the CDR3 is TGTGCCAGCAGCTTAGACGGGACTAGTAAGTACGTC.

CDR3 amino acids: CASSQDGGHKYNEQFF. In DNA, the CDR3 is TGTGCCAGCAGCCAAGATGGGGGCCACAAATACAATGAGCAGTTCTTC. The gene calls are TRBV3-1 (or the pseudogene TRBV3-2) and TRBJ2-1; D is possibly TRBD1 (6 bases). V lost 0 bases, J lost 4 bases, and 13 bases lay in between. This CDR3 region has 16 residues. The germline V gene encodes CDR1 LGHDT and CDR2 YNNKEL (reference sequence).

CDR3: CAWSRASGETQYF. CDR3 DNA sequence: TGTGCCTGGAGTCGGGCATCGGGGGAGACCCAGTACTTC. The chain has TRBV30 and TRBJ2-5, with D perhaps matching TRBD2 (5 bases). The germline CDR1 and CDR2 sequences are GTSNPN and SVGIG (reference sequence). V lost 2 bases and J lost 5, with 12 bases in between. The CDR3 totals 13 residues.

The CDR3 region is CASSYRTGGGYQPQHF. The CDR3 DNA is TGTGCCAGCAGCTACCGGACAGGCGGGGGGTATCAGCCCCAGCATTTT. The J gene is TRBJ1-5, the V gene TRBV7-2; 7 bases line up with TRBD1. Germline assignment: CDR1 SGHTA and CDR2 FQGNSA. This CDR3 has 16 amino acids. Trimming took 4 bases from V and 5 from J; bases not matched to a gene: 11.

The chain recombines TRBV5-1 with TRBJ2-5; no definite D call. The V end lost 0 bases, the J end lost 5 bases, and 14 bases lay between the germline ends. This CDR3 has 15 amino acids. CDR1 and CDR2 from the germline V gene are SGHRS and YFSETQ. The CDR3 spells CASSLGGSEGETQYF. The CDR3, as DNA: TGCGCCAGCAGCTTGGGAGGATCTGAAGGTGAGACCCAGTACTTC. Full variable domain (outside the CDR3, taken from reference TRBV5-1 and TRBJ2-5): KAGVTQTPRYLIKTRGQQVTLSCSPISGHRSVSWYQQTPGQGLQFLFEYFSETQRNKGNFPGRFSGRQFSNSRSEMNVSTLELGDSALYLCASSLGGSEGETQYFGPGTRLLVL.

The CDR3 nucleotides are TGTGCCTGGAGTGGGACTAGCGGATTCTACAATGAGCAGTTCTTC. Amino acid sequence: CAWSGTSGFYNEQFF. The rearrangement uses TRBV30 and TRBJ2-1, with TRBD2 identical over 10 bases. The CDR3 loop spans 15 amino acids. Losses at the gene ends were 1 base for V and 3 bases for J; bases not matched to a gene: 3. Germline lookup yields CDR1 GTSNPN and CDR2 SVGIG (reference sequence).